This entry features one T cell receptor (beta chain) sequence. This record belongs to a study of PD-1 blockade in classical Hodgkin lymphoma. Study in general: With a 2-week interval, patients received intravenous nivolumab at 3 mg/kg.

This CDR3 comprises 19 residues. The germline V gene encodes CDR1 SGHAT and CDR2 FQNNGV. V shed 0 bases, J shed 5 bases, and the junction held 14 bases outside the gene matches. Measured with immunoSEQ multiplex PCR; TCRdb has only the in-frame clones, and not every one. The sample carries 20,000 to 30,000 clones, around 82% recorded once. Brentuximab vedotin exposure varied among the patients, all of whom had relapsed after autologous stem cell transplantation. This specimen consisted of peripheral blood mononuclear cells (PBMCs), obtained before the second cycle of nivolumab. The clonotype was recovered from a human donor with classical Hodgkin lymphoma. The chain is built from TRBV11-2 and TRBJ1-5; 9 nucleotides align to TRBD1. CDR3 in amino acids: CASSLDRMVGQGLHQPQHF. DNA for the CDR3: TGTGCCAGCAGCTTAGATAGGATGGTGGGACAGGGCCTCCATCAGCCCCAGCATTTT.